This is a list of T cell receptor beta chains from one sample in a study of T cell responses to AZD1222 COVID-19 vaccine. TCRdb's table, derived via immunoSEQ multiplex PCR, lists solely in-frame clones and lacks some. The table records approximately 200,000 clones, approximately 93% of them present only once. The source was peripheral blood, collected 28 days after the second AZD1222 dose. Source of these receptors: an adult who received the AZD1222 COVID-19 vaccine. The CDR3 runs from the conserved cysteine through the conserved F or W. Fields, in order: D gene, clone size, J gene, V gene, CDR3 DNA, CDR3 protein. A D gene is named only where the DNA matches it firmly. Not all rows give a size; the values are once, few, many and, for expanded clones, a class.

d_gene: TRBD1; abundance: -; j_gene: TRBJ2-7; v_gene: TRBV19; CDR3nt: TGTGCCAGTAGTAGGACAGGCTACGAGCAGTACTTC; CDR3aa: CASSRTGYEQYF
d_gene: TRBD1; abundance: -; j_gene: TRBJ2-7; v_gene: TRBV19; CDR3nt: TGTGCCAGTAGTATCACCGGGACAGGGGGCAACTACGAGCAGTACTTC; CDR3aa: CASSITGTGGNYEQYF
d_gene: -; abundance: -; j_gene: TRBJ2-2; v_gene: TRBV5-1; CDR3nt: TGCGCCAGCAGCTTGGTTCTTTACACCGGGGAGCTGTTTTTT; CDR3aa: CASSLVLYTGELFF
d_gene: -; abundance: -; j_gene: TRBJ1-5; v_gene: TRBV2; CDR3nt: TGTGCCAGCAGTGAAGGGGGTCATAGCAATCAGCCCCAGCATTTT; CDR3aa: CASSEGGHSNQPQHF
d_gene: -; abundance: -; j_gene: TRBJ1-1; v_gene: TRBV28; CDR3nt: TGTGCCAGCAGTTTAGCCGTGTACACTGAAGCTTTCTTT; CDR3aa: CASSLAVYTEAFF
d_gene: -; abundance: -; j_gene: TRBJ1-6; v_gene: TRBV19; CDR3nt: TGTGCCAGTACATCGGAAGCAATCTATAATTCACCCCTCCACTTT; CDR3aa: CASTSEAIYNSPLHF
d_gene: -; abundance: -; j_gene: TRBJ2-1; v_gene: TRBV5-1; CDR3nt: TGCGCCAGCGATAGCGGCGGGGGCCTCTCCTACAATGAGCAGTTCTTC; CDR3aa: CASDSGGGLSYNEQFF
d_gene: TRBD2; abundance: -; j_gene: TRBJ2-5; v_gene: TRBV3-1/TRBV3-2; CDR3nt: TGTGCCAGCAGCCAAGGACTAGCGGGGGCAGAGACCCAGTACTTC; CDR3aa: CASSQGLAGAETQYF
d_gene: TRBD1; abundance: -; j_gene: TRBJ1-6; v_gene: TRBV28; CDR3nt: TGTGCCAGCAGAGGACGTGACAGGGGGCAAAATTCACCCCTCCACTTT; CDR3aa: CASRGRDRGQNSPLHF
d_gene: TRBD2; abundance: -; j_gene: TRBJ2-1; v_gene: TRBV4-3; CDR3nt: TGCGCCAGCAGCCGAGCGGGAGGGAGTTCCTACAATGAGCAGTTCTTC; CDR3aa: CASSRAGGSSYNEQFF
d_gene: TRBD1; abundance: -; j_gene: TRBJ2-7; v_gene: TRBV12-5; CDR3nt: TGTGCTAGTGGTTGGACAGGGGGCTATCGTTCCTACGAGCAGTACTTC; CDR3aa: CASGWTGGYRSYEQYF
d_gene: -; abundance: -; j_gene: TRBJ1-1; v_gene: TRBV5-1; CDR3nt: TGCGCCAGCAGCTGGCGGGGGATGGACACTGAAGCTTTCTTT; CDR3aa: CASSWRGMDTEAFF
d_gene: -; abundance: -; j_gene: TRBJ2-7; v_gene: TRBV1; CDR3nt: TGCACCAGCAGCCAAGATACCGGCGAACCGAATAGGACCTACGAGCAGTACTTC; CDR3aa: CTSSQDTGEPNRTYEQYF
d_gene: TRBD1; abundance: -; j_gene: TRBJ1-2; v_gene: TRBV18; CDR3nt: TGTGCCAGCTCACCTGGACAGGGTTACAACTATGGCTACACCTTC; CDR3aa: CASSPGQGYNYGYTF
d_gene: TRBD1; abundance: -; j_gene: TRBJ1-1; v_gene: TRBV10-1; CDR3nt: TGCGCCAGCAGTGAAACCGGGACAGGGAACACTGAAGCTTTCTTT; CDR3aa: CASSETGTGNTEAFF
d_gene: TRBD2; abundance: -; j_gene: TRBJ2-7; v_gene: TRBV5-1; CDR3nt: TGCGCCAGCAGCTTGGACCCGGGACTAGCCTACGAGCAGTACTTC; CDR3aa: CASSLDPGLAYEQYF
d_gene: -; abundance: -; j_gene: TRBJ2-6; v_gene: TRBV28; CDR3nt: TGTGCCAGCATCGACAGCTCTGGGGCCAACGTCCTGACTTTC; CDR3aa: CASIDSSGANVLTF
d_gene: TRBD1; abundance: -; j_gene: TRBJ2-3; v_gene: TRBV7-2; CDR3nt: TGTGCCAGCAGCCGTGTGGGACAGGGGAAAAGGGATACGCAGTATTTT; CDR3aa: CASSRVGQGKRDTQYF
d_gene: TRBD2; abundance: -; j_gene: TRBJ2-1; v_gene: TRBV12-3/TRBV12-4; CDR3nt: TGTGCCAGCATACCGACTAGCTTGAATGAGCAGTTCTTC; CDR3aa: CASIPTSLNEQFF
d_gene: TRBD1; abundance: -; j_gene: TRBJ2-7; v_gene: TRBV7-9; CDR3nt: TGTGCCAGCAGCTCCGGGACAGGGAAAACACTCGAGCAGTACTTC; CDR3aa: CASSSGTGKTLEQYF
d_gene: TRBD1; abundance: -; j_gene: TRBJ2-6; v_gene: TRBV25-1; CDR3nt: TGTGCCAGCAGTTCCTCCCCGGGACAGGACTCTGGGGCCAACGTCCTGACTTTC; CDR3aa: CASSSSPGQDSGANVLTF
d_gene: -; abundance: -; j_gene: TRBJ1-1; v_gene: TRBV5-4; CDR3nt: TGTGCCAGCATAGGGCCAACAACTGAAGCTTTCTTT; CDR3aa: CASIGPTTEAFF
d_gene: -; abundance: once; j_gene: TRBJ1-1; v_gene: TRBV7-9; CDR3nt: TGTGCCAGCAGCCCCCAGGACAGACCACCCGAATTGGAAGCTTTCTTT; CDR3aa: CASSPQDRPPELEAFF
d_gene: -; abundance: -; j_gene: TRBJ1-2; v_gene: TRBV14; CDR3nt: TGTGCCAGCAGCCAAAACACAGGGATCCTTAACTATGGCTACACCTTC; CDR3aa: CASSQNTGILNYGYTF
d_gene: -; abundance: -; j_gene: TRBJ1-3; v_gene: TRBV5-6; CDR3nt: TGTGCCAGCAGCTTTGGGGAAGGCTCTGGAAACACCATATATTTT; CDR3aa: CASSFGEGSGNTIYF
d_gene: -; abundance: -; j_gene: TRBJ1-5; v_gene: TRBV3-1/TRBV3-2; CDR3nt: TGTGCCAGCAGCCAAGTAGGGGGGAATCAGCCCCAGCATTTT; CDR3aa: CASSQVGGNQPQHF
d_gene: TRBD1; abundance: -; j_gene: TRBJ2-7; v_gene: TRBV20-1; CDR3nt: TGCAGTGCTAGTGGGGGACAGGGTCTCGACGAGCAGTACTTC; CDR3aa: CSASGGQGLDEQYF
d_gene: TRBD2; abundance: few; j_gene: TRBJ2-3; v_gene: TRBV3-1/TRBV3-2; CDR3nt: TGTGCCAGCAGCGGTCTGACTAGCGGTAGCACAGATACGCAGTATTTT; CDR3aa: CASSGLTSGSTDTQYF
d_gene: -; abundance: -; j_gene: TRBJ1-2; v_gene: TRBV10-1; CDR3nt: TGCGCCAGCAGGGTCCAGGGAAGGAGCTATGGCTACACCTTC; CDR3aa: CASRVQGRSYGYTF
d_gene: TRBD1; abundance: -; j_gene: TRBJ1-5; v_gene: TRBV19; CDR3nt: TGTGCCAGTGGGACAGGGGGCGATGGGCAGCCCCAGCATTTT; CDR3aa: CASGTGGDGQPQHF
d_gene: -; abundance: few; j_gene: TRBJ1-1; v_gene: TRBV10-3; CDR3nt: TGTGCCATCAGTGGAAACCAGAACACTGAAGCTTTCTTT; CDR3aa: CAISGNQNTEAFF
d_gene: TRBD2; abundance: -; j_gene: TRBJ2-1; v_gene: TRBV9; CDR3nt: TGTGCCAGCAGTGTGACTAGCGGGTACTCCTACAATGAGCAGTTCTTC; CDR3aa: CASSVTSGYSYNEQFF
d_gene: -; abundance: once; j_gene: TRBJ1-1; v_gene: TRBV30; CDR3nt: TGTGCCTGGAGTGTTGGGAAGGGGACCACTGAAGCTTTCTTT; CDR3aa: CAWSVGKGTTEAFF
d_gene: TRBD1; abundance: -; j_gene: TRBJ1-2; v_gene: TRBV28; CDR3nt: TGTGCCAGCAGTCTCGCCCATCGAGGACAGGGCGCTGGGTACACCTTC; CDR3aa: CASSLAHRGQGAGYTF
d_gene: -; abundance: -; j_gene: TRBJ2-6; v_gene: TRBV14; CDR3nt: TGTGCCAGCAGCCGACAGTGGGAGGCCCACTCTGGGGCCAACGTCCTGACTTTC; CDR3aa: CASSRQWEAHSGANVLTF
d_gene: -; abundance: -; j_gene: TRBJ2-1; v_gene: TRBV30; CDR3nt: TGTGCCGGGGGGCAATACAATGAGCAGTTCTTC; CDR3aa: CAGGQYNEQFF
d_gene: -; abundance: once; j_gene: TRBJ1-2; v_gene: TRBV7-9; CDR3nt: TGTGCCAGCAGCTTAATTACAGGGATGGATGGCTACACCTTC; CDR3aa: CASSLITGMDGYTF
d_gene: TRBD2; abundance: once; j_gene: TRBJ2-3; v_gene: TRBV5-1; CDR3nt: TGCGCCAGCCGGGGGGACCCAGATACGCAGTATTTT; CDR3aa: CASRGDPDTQYF
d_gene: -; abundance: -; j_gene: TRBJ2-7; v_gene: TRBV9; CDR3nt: TGTGCCAGCAGCCCCGGACCTTACGAGCAGTACTTC; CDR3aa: CASSPGPYEQYF
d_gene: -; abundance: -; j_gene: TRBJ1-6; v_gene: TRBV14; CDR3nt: TGTGCCAGCAGCCCGCGACGGACCGATAATTCACCCCTCCACTTT; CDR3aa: CASSPRRTDNSPLHF
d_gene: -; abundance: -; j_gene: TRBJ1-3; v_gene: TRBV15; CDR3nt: TGTGCCACCAGCAGAGATGAAGGAAACACCATATATTTT; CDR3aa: CATSRDEGNTIYF
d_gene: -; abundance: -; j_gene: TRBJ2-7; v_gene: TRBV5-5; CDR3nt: TGTGCCAGCAGCTTGTGGGGGGTCGAGCAGTACTTC; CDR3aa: CASSLWGVEQYF
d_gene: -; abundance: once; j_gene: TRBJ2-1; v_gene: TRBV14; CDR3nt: TGTGCCAGCAGCCGAGGAGGAGTCAATGAGCAGTTCTTC; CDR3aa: CASSRGGVNEQFF
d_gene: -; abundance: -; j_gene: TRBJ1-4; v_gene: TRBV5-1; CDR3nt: TGCGCCAGCAGCTTGGATGGACAGTGGGATGAAAAACTGTTTTTT; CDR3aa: CASSLDGQWDEKLFF
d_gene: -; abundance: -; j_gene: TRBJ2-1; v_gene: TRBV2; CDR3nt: TGTGCCAGCAGTGGGGACTTTCTTCCTAATGAGCAGTTCTTC; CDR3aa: CASSGDFLPNEQFF
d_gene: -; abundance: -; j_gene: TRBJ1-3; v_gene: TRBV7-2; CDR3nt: TGTGCCAGCAGCTGGCAGAGGACAAACACCATATATTTT; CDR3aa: CASSWQRTNTIYF
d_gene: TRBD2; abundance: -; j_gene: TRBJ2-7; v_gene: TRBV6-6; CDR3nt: TGTGCCAGCAGTTACCGATCTAGCGGGGCCTCCTACGAGCAGTACTTC; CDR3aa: CASSYRSSGASYEQYF